These 21 T cell receptor beta chains were all obtained from the same sample, sequenced in a study of blood T cell repertoires in COVID-19. Profiled with immunoSEQ multiplex PCR; TCRdb holds only in-frame clones, not every one. The profile covers 200,000 to 300,000 clones, with 88% appearing a single time and roughly 2.5% taken by the ten largest. The specimen sequenced was PBMCs or T cells enriched from blood (not recorded which). All receptors come from a woman in her thirties or forties with acute COVID-19.

The chain links TRBV5-1 to TRBJ2-1; 8 positions match TRBD2. CDR1 is SGHRS and CDR2 is YFSETQ in the germline V gene. Trimming at V came to 0 bases and at J to 5 bases, leaving 7 bases not matched to a gene. The CDR3 has 16 residues. The CDR3 coding sequence is TGCGCCAGCAGCTTGGTAGCGGGAAGGCGCAACAATGAGCAGTTCTTC. Protein product: CASSLVAGRRNNEQFF. Together with reference TRBV5-1 and TRBJ2-1, the CDR3 gives the full variable domain: KAGVTQTPRYLIKTRGQQVTLSCSPISGHRSVSWYQQTPGQGLQFLFEYFSETQRNKGNFPGRFSGRQFSNSRSEMNVSTLELGDSALYLCASSLVAGRRNNEQFFGPGTRLTVL.

The J gene is TRBJ2-1, the V gene TRBV30; 10 bases are shared with TRBD2. The CDR3 has 17 residues. V lost 4 bases and J lost 4; bases outside the gene matches: 13. Germline V CDR1 and CDR2: GTSNPN, SVGIG (reference sequence). CDR3 bases: TGTGCCTGGAATGGGGGTAGCGGGAGGATGAGGTACAATGAGCAGTTCTTC. This gives the protein CAWNGGSGRMRYNEQFF.

The CDR3 sequence is CASSLDRGLSSGNTIYF. CDR3 bases: TGTGCCAGCAGCTTAGACAGGGGGCTGAGCTCTGGAAACACCATATATTTT. The V call is TRBV7-9, the J call TRBJ1-3, with 9 bases fitting TRBD1. The CDR3 totals 17 residues. J gave up 0 bases and V 1 base, and 4 bases lay outside the gene matches. CDR1 SEHNR and CDR2 FQNEAQ come from the germline V gene (reference sequence).

Here the CDR3 reads CATSTMAGGAYNEQFF. The DNA for the CDR3 is TGTGCCACCAGCACTATGGCGGGAGGGGCGTACAATGAGCAGTTCTTC. This chain uses TRBV15 with TRBJ2-1, with 9 bases aligning to TRBD2. From germline, CDR1 is LNHNV and CDR2 YYDKDF (reference sequence). CDR3 size: 16 residues. Trimming cost V 4 bases and J 4 bases; bases outside gene matches: 8.

The genes are TRBV18 and TRBJ1-2, with TRBD1 identical over 8 bases. Germline V gene lookup returns CDR1 KGHSH and CDR2 LQKENI. The CDR3 extends over 15 amino acids. Unmatched junction bases numbered 8, after V lost 3 bases and J lost 5 bases. CDR3 region: CASSPDRGWGYGYTF. CDR3 coding DNA: TGTGCCAGCTCACCCGACAGGGGATGGGGTTATGGCTACACCTTC.

The rearrangement joins TRBV5-1 to TRBJ2-3; TRBD1 is a possible D gene (6 bases). The CDR3 loop spans 14 amino acids. V was shortened by 2 bases and J by 2 bases, with 9 bases between the two germline ends. Germline CDR1 and CDR2: SGHRS and YFSETQ. The CDR3 nucleotides are TGCGCCAGCAGCTTCGGACAGCCCACAGATACGCAGTATTTT. The encoded protein is CASSFGQPTDTQYF.

V gene TRBV7-2 combines with J gene TRBJ2-5, with 7 bases lining up with TRBD1. The CDR3 sequence is 15 residues long. The junction had 6 bases not matched to a gene; V was cut back by 5 bases and J by 0 bases. From germline, CDR1 is SGHTA and CDR2 FQGNSA. The CDR3 is CASSLRDRYQETQYF. The CDR3 region has the DNA TGTGCCAGCAGCCTCAGGGACAGATACCAAGAGACCCAGTACTTC.

The V and J genes are TRBV9 and TRBJ1-1, with 9 bases fitting TRBD1. The CDR3 spans 14 residues. CDR1 SGDLS and CDR2 YYNGEE come from the germline V gene. J was trimmed by 6 bases and V by 0 bases; bases with no gene match: 3. CDR3 DNA: TGTGCCAGCAGCGTAGGGGACAGGGAGGCTGAAGCTTTCTTT. Residues: CASSVGDREAEAFF.

This clone showed up just a few times. The chain couples TRBV6-2 or TRBV6-3 to TRBJ2-3, with D perhaps matching TRBD2 (5 bases). CDR3 length: 14 amino acids. Between the trimmed V and J ends, which lost 3 bases and 0 bases, there was a span of 7 bases. Germline CDR1 is MNHEY and CDR2 is SVGEGT. CDR3 DNA: TGTGCCAGCAGTTATAGCGAGAGCACAGATACGCAGTATTTT. Translation: CASSYSESTDTQYF.

This sequence joins TRBV5-6 and TRBJ1-2; D remains unclear. Germline V gene sequence: CDR1 SGHDT, CDR2 YYEEEE. The V and J ends lost 0 bases and 6 bases respectively, with 15 bases between them. The CDR3 consists of 15 residues. The CDR3 nucleotides read TGTGCCAGCAGCTTGGCCGAAACGGGGTTGCATGGCTACACCTTC. It is translated as CASSLAETGLHGYTF.

This clone was seen only once. The rearrangement uses TRBV6-5 and TRBJ2-7, with 11 bases fitting TRBD1. Germline lookup yields CDR1 MNHEY and CDR2 SVGAGI. The trim removed 0 bases at V and 5 bases at J, leaving 3 bases unmatched. There are 15 residues in the CDR3. The CDR3 protein is CASSYSWGQGDEQYF. The CDR3 DNA follows: TGTGCCAGCAGTTACTCGTGGGGACAGGGGGACGAGCAGTACTTC.

This clone was recorded a few times. The gene calls are TRBV2 and TRBJ1-2, with 8 bases lining up with TRBD1. V shed 11 bases and J 3 bases; nucleotides not matched to a gene: 8. The CDR3 contains 13 residues. Germline-derived CDR1 and CDR2 are SNHLY and FYNNEI. The CDR3 spells CAGRQGTDYGYTF. The DNA of the CDR3 is TGTGCCGGACGACAGGGGACGGACTATGGCTACACCTTC.

This clone showed up just once. This chain connects TRBV21-1 to TRBJ1-2; the D call TRBD1 from the table was never checked on the DNA. TRBV21-1 is tagged as a pseudogene. This CDR3 contains 15 residues. The CDR3 DNA reads TGTGCCAGCAGCAAATGGAACAGGGAAATCGGTGGCTACACCTTC. Protein sequence: CASSKWNREIGGYTF.

The V gene is TRBV10-2, the J gene TRBJ2-5; D is possibly TRBD1 (6 bases). This CDR3 has 17 residues. Germline CDR1 reads WSHSY; CDR2 reads SAAADI. V gave up 0 bases and J gave up 1 base, with 15 bases separating them. The CDR3 DNA is TGCGCCAGCAGTGAGTCGATTTACGACAGGACCCAAGAGACCCAGTACTTC. Protein: CASSESIYDRTQETQYF.

V gene TRBV29-1 combines with J gene TRBJ1-5; 10 bases line up with TRBD1. The CDR3 runs to 14 residues. CDR1 and CDR2 (germline): SQVTM, ANQGSEA. Trimming took 7 bases from V and 7 from J; bases not matched to a gene: 10. The CDR3 reads CSARDRGRGQPQHF. Here the CDR3 DNA reads TGCAGCGCTAGGGACAGGGGCAGAGGCCAGCCCCAGCATTTT.

This chain joins TRBV29-1 and TRBJ1-1; TRBD1 matches 8 bases. The V segment lost 4 bases and the J segment 3 bases; nucleotides outside the gene matches: 4. Looked up from germline, CDR1 is SQVTM and CDR2 is ANQGSEA. CDR3 size: 13 residues. CDR3 in DNA: TGCAGCGTTGCCTGGGACAGGCACACTGAAGCTTTCTTT. The encoded protein is CSVAWDRHTEAFF.

The chain couples TRBV2 to TRBJ1-4; D gene ambiguous. Germline CDR1 reads SNHLY; CDR2 reads FYNNEI. The V gene lost 8 bases and the J gene lost 6 bases, with 7 bases spanning the gap. The CDR3 spans 11 residues. CDR3 loop: CASWSYEKLFF. The CDR3 bases are TGTGCCAGCTGGAGCTATGAAAAACTGTTTTTT.

The chain couples TRBV2 to TRBJ2-1; tentatively, D is TRBD1 (5 bases). The CDR3 consists of 13 residues. Germline V gene sequence: CDR1 SNHLY, CDR2 FYNNEI. V was clipped by 10 bases and J by 5 bases, with 15 bases between them. CDR3 DNA: TGTGCCATCTGGGTTGGGGCCCACAATGAGCAGTTCTTC. It translates to CAIWVGAHNEQFF.

The gene calls are TRBV24-1 and TRBJ2-5; weak D call: TRBD1 (7 bases). Germline lookup yields CDR1 KGHDR and CDR2 SFDVKD. The CDR3 runs 15 residues. V dropped 4 bases and J dropped 1 base, with 12 bases sitting between them. For the CDR3, the DNA is TGTGCCACCAGTGACCCCCAGGGGGGCCAAGAGACCCAGTACTTC. Protein product: CATSDPQGGQETQYF.

This rearrangement joins TRBV9 to TRBJ2-1, with 7 bases fitting TRBD2. The CDR3 is made up of 16 amino acids. Trimming at V came to 0 bases and at J to 1 base, leaving 4 bases not matched to a gene. Per germline, CDR1 SGDLS and CDR2 YYNGEE. CDR3 region: CASSVAAGVSYNEQFF. For the CDR3, the DNA is TGTGCCAGCAGCGTAGCTGCGGGAGTATCCTACAATGAGCAGTTCTTC.

The chain is built from TRBV4-1 and TRBJ1-2; D ambiguous. Germline loops: CDR1 MGHRA, CDR2 YSYEKL. There are 15 residues in the CDR3. The germline V and J ends were trimmed by 0 bases and 7 bases, with 15 bases remaining between them. CDR3 DNA sequence: TGCGCCAGCAGCCAAGATTCGGGGAAGAGTCTTGGCTACACCTTC. Translation gives CASSQDSGKSLGYTF.